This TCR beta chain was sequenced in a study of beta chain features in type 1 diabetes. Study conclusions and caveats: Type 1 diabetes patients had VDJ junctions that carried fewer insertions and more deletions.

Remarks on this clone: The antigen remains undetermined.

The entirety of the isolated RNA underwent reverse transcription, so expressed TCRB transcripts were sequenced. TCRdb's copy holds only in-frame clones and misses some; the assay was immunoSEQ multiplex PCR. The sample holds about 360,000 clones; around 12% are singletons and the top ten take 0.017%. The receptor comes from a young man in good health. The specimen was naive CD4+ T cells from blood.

The CDR3 DNA reads as TGTGCCAGCAGCCGCGAGCGGACTAGCGATAGAACCGGGGAGCTGTTTTTT. Its translation: CASSRERTSDRTGELFF. V usage is TRBV7-6 and J usage is TRBJ2-2; the match to TRBD2 covers 9 bases. This CDR3 spans 17 amino acids. The ends lost 5 bases at V and 5 bases at J; junction bases unmatched: 12. In germline, CDR1 is SGHVS, CDR2 FNYEAQ.